This paragraph covers one T cell receptor (beta chain) sequence. The target antigen is unknown. This specimen belongs to a study of a mutant IDH1 vaccine in newly diagnosed glioma. Losses at the gene ends were 5 bases for V and 7 bases for J; bases not matched to a gene: 5. CDR1 is SEHNR and CDR2 is FQNEAQ in the germline V gene (reference sequence). The CDR3 spans 13 residues. The assay was immunoSEQ multiplex PCR, and TCRdb's table has in-frame clones only and misses some. The repertoire consists of tens of thousands of clones, with around 84% occurring once and the leading ten covering around 6.8%. Time point of the sample: week 35, safety follow-up. In the vaccine, a single dose held 300 ug of the mutant IDH1 20-mer peptide, along with topical imiquimod.

Sequencing was performed on PBMCs, taken from a glioma patient whose treatment included an IDH1 peptide vaccine. The chain employs TRBV7-9 and TRBJ1-2, with 9 positions matching TRBD1. This TCR derives from a woman aged 18-29 years with glioma. The CDR3 DNA reads TGTGCCAGCAGCGCTACAGGGGGCGGTGGCTACACCTTC. Protein sequence: CASSATGGGGYTF.